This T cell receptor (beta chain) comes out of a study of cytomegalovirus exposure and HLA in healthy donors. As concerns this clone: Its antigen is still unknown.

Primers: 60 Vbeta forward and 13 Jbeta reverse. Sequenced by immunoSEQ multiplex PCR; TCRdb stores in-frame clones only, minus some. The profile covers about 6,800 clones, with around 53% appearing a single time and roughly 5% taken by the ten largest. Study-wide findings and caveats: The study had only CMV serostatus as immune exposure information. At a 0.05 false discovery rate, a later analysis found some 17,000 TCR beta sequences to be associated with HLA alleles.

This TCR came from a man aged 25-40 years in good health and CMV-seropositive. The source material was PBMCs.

The chain's CDR3 is CASFSAPEAFF. CDR3 nucleotide sequence: TGTGCCAGCTTCAGTGCCCCTGAAGCTTTCTTT. The V call is TRBV2, the J call TRBJ1-1; D remains unclear. Germline lookup yields CDR1 SNHLY and CDR2 FYNNEI. CDR3 length: 11 amino acids. Trimming left V 8 bases short and J 6 bases short, with 10 bases between.